These 3 T cell receptor beta chains originate from one sample sequenced in a study of T cell responses to AZD1222 COVID-19 vaccine. The protocol was immunoSEQ multiplex PCR, while the TCRdb copy is restricted to in-frame clones and leaves out a portion. This sample has about 150,000 clones, with roughly 85% found just once. The sample consisted of peripheral blood, taken 28 days after the second dose of the MenACWY control vaccine. These receptors originate from an adult who received the MenACWY meningococcal vaccine as a control.

This clone was picked up a small number of times. The rearrangement links TRBV11-2 to TRBJ2-7; 10 bases align to TRBD1. The CDR3 is 16 amino acids. V shed 5 bases and J 1 base; nucleotides not matched to a gene: 8. CDR1 SGHAT and CDR2 FQNNGV come from the germline V gene. This chain's CDR3 is CASSPTGGTRSYEQYV. CDR3 nucleotides: TGTGCCAGCAGCCCGACAGGGGGCACGCGGTCCTACGAGCAGTACGTC.

The V gene is TRBV13, the J gene TRBJ2-3; 11 bases fit TRBD1. From germline, CDR1 is PRHDT and CDR2 FYEKMQ (reference sequence). The CDR3 covers 15 residues. V was clipped by 8 bases and J by 14 bases; unmatched bases: 18. The CDR3 DNA reads as TGTGCCAGCGGATCCGTGGGGACAGGGGGGTTAGTTCGGTATTTT. Translated: CASGSVGTGGLVRYF.

The J gene is TRBJ2-2, the V gene TRBV18; TRBD1 matches at 10 bases. V dropped 2 bases and J dropped 0; count of bases not matched to a gene: 0. The CDR3 sequence is 16 residues long. Germline V gene data show CDR1 as KGHSH and CDR2 as LQKENI. Here the CDR3 reads CASSPGQGANTGELFF. The CDR3 bases are TGTGCCAGCTCACCAGGACAGGGGGCGAACACCGGGGAGCTGTTTTTT.